The present T cell receptor beta chain was sequenced within a study of blood T cell repertoires in COVID-19 (dated by TCRdb to the early 2020s). Notes on the research overall: Collaborator samples came from the United States, Italy and Spain and covered acute and convalescent phases of COVID-19. The material from the prospective study consisted of cDNA or gDNA derived from T cells, B-cell-depleted T cells, or PBMCs. The dataset comprised deeply sampled blood TCRbeta repertoires from subjects exposed to, actively infected with, or recovered from COVID-19. A freely available public database, intended as a resource for researchers studying the immune response to SARS-CoV-2, is where the repertoires were released. Samples came from the ongoing ImmuneRACE study (first 160 participants) plus 1,254 subjects from 6 global collaborators. A de-identified subject ID, COVID-19 status, age in years and sex were almost always included in the sample metadata. Where available, HLA class I and class II types were taken from metadata supplied by the sample provider and were not determined by assay-based typing.

As concerns this clone: Its specific antigen is unknown. No base-level quality is on record; no much larger clone is a single base apart.

TCRbeta CDR3 regions were amplified from genomic DNA using the immunoSEQ Assay, a bias-controlled multiplex PCR. On the study's bioinformatics: Within the assay, amplification of reference gene primers was used to estimate how many nucleated cells each sample contained. Sequence reads were collapsed and filtered to measure the absolute abundance of every unique TCRbeta CDR3 rearrangement. For each sample, productive Simpson clonality was calculated as the square root of Simpson's diversity index over productive rearrangements. TCRdb took over this immuneACCESS table, retaining in-frame rearrangements with V and J assigned. Such tables are incomplete; in checked studies, under half of the missing clones stem from an unresolved V gene, and the remainder is unexplained. D and trimming come from the DNA, and the V and J calls and clone size come from that table. The sample table records about 80,000 clones; roughly 80% of these occur just once. Under 45% of the sample belongs to the ten largest clones.

The collaborating institutions used their own protocols to collect whole blood in K2EDTA tubes. Collaborator samples were shipped for TCRbeta analysis as frozen whole blood, isolated PBMCs, or DNA extracted from either sample type. Study-wide findings and limitations: The quantity of clinical and demographic metadata differed by source and by participant and was supplied without curation.

V is clipped by 8 bases and J by 3 bases, and the sequence between their germline boundaries is 14 bases long. CDR1 and CDR2, per the germline V gene (reference sequence), are WNHNN and SYGVQD. Including the terminal cysteine and phenylalanine, the CDR3 comprises 13 residues. The DNA shown is the 39-base CDR3, in frame from base 1. The rearrangement combines TRBV10-1 with TRBJ2-7; TRBD1 might be the D gene, on 6 matching bases. The sample comprised peripheral blood. This TCR came from a woman between 65 and 79 years old with acute or convalescent COVID-19. The CDR3 region has the sequence CASCRGFYYEQYF. The nucleotide sequence is given as TGCGCCAGCTGTAGGGGGTTTTACTACGAGCAGTACTTC.